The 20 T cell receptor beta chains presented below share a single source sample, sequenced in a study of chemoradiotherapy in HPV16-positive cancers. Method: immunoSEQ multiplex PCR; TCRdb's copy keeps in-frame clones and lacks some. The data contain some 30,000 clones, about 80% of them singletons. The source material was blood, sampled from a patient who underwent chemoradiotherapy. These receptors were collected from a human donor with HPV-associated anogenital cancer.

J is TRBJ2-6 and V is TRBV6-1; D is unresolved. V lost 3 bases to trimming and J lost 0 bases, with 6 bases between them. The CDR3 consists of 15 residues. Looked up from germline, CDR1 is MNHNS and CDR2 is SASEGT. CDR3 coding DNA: TGTGCCAGCAGTGACCAATTCTCTGGGGCCAACGTCCTGACTTTC. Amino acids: CASSDQFSGANVLTF.

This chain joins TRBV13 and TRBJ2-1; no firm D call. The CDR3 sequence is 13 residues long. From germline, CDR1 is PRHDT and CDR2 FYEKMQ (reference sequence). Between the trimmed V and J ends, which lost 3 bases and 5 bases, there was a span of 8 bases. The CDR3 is CASSFQIDNEQFF. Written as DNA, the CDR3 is TGTGCCAGCAGCTTCCAAATAGACAATGAGCAGTTCTTC.

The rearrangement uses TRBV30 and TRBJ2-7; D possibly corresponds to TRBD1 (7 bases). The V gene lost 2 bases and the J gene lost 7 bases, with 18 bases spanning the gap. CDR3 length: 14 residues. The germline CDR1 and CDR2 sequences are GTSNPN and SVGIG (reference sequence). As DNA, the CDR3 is TGTGCCTGGAGTTGGGGGGCCAGGGGGGTGGAGCAGTACTTC. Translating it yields CAWSWGARGVEQYF. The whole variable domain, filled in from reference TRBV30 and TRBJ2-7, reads SQTIHQWPATLVQPVGSPLSLECTVEGTSNPNLYWYRQAAGRGLQLLFYSVGIGQISSEVPQNLSASRPQDRQFILSSKKLLLSDSGFYLCAWSWGARGVEQYFGPGTRLTVT.

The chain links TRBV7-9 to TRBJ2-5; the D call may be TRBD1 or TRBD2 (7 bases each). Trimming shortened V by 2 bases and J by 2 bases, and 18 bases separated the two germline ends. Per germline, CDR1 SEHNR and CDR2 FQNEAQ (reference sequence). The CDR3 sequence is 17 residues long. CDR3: CASSLRGATRGQETQYF. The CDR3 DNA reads TGTGCCAGCAGCTTACGGGGGGCCACCAGGGGGCAAGAGACCCAGTACTTC.

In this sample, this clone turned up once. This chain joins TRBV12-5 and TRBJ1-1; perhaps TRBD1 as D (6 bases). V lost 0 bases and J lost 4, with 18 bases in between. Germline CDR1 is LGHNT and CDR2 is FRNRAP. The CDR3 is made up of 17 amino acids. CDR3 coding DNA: TGTGCTAGTGGTTTGGTACCAGGGCGGGGGCATCTCACTGAAGCTTTCTTT. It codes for CASGLVPGRGHLTEAFF.

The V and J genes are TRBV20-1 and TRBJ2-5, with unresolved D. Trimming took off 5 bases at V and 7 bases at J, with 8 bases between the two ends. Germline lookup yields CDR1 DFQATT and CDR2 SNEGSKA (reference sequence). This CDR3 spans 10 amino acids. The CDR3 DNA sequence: TGCAGTGCTGATGTCGGGACCCAGTACTTC. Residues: CSADVGTQYF.

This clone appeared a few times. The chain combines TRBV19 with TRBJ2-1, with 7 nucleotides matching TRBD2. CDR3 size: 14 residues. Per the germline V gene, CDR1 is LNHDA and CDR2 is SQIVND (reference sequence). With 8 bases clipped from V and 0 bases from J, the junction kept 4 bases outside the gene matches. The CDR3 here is CASSTGGSYNEQFF. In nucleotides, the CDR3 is TGTGCCAGTTCTACGGGGGGCTCCTACAATGAGCAGTTCTTC.

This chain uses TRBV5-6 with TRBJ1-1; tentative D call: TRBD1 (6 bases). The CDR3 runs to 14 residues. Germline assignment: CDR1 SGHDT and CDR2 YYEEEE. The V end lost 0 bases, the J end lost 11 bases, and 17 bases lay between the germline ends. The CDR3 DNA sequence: TGTGCCAGCAGCTTGGGACAGGAGACTTTTGGGGCTTTCTTT. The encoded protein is CASSLGQETFGAFF.

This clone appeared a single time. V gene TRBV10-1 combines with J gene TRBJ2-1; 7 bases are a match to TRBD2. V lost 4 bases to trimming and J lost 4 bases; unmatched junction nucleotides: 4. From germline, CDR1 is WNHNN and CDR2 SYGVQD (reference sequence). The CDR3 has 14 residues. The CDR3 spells CASSGGSRYNEQFF. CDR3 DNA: TGCGCCAGCAGTGGCGGGAGTCGTTACAATGAGCAGTTCTTC.

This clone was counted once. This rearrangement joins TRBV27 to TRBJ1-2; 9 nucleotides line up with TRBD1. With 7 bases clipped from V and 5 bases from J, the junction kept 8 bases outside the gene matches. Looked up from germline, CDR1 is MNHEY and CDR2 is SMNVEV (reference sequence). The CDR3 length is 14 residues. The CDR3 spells CASTRGQGGYGYTF. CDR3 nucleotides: TGTGCCAGCACCCGGGGACAGGGAGGTTATGGCTACACCTTC.

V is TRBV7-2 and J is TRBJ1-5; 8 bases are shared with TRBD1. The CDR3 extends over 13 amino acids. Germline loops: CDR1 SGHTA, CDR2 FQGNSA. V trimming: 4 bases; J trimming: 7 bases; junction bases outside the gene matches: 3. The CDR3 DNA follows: TGTGCCAGCAGCTCGGACAGGGTACAGCCCCAGCATTTT. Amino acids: CASSSDRVQPQHF.

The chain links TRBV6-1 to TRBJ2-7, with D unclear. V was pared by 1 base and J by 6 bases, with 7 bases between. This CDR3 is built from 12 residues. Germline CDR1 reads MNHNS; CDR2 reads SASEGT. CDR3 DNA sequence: TGTGCCAGCAGTGAAGTGGTAGGCGAGCAGTACGTC. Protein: CASSEVVGEQYV.

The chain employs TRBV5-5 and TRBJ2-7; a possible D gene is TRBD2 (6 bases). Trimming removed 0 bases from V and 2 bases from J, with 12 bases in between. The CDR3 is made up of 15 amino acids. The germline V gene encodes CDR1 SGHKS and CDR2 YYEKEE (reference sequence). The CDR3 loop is CASSLEGSGTYEQYF. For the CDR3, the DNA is TGTGCCAGCAGCTTGGAGGGTAGCGGAACCTACGAGCAGTACTTC.

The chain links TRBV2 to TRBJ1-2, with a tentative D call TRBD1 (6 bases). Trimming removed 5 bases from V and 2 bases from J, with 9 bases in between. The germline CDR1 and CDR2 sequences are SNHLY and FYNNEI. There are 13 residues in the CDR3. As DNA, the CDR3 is TGTGCCAGCAGTCAGGGGACGAACTATGGCTACACCTTC. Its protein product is CASSQGTNYGYTF.

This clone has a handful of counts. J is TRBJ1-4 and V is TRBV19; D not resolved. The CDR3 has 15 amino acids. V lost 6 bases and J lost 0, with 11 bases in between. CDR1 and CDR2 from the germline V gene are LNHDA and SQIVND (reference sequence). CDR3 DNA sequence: TGTGCCAGTAGCTTTCAGCCCGCAACTAATGAAAAACTGTTTTTT. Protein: CASSFQPATNEKLFF. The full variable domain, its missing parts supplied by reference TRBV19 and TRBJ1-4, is DGGITQSPKYLFRKEGQNVTLSCEQNLNHDAMYWYRQDPGQGLRLIYYSQIVNDFQKGDIAEGYSVSREKKESFPLTVTSAQKNPTAFYLCASSFQPATNEKLFFGSGTQLSVL.

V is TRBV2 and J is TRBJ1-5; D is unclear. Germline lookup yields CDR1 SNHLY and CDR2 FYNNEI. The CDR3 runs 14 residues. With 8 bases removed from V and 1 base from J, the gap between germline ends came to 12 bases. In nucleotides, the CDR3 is TGTGCCAGCGTTCCTGACCCCAGCAATCAGCCCCAGCATTTT. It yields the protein CASVPDPSNQPQHF.

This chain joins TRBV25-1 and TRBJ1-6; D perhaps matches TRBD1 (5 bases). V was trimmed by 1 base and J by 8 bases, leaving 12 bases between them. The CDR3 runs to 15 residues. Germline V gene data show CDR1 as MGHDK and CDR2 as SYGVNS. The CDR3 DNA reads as TGTGCCAGCAGTGAATTTGGAGGCAGGGATTCACCCCTCCACTTT. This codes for CASSEFGGRDSPLHF.

DNA for the CDR3: TGTGCCAGCAGATCTACAGGGGGCGCAGCGTGGGGCTACACCTTC. It specifies CASRSTGGAAWGYTF. This chain links TRBV27 with TRBJ1-2, with 9 bases fitting TRBD1. Trimming cost V 6 bases and J 8 bases; bases outside gene matches: 13. CDR1 is MNHEY and CDR2 is SMNVEV in the germline V gene (reference sequence). CDR3 length: 15 amino acids.

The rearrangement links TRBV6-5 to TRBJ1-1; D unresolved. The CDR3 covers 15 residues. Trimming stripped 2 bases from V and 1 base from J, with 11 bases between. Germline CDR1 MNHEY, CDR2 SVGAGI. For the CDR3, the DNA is TGTGCCAGCAGTTACGGGTGGCCAGCGAACACTGAAGCTTTCTTT. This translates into CASSYGWPANTEAFF.

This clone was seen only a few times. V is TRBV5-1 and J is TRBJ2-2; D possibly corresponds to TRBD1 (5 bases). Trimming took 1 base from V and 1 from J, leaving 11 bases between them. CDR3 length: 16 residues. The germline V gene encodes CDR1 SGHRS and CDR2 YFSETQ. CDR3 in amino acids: CASSLSPQGNTGELFF. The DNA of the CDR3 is TGCGCCAGCAGCTTGAGTCCGCAGGGGAACACCGGGGAGCTGTTTTTT. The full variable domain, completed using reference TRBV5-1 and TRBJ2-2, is KAGVTQTPRYLIKTRGQQVTLSCSPISGHRSVSWYQQTPGQGLQFLFEYFSETQRNKGNFPGRFSGRQFSNSRSEMNVSTLELGDSALYLCASSLSPQGNTGELFFGEGSRLTVL.